This note documents a single TCR beta chain sequence. Its antigen remains unknown. The V gene's germline CDR1 is SNHLY and CDR2 FYNNEI. Trimming cost V 2 bases and J 5 bases, with 7 bases left between them. The CDR3 is made up of 13 amino acids. The PCR employed 60 Vbeta primers together with 13 Jbeta primers. Libraries were prepared by immunoSEQ multiplex PCR; TCRdb keeps only in-frame clonotypes and omits some of them. The sample consists of approximately 150,000 clones, around 80% of them appearing once. The data are from a study of cytomegalovirus exposure and HLA in healthy donors. On the study more broadly: Unique TCR beta sequences numbering about 100 million came from around 180 million T cells in an earlier analysis.

Overall study results and limits: Later genetic work tied a missense DCLRE1C variant to beta-chain V and J trimming. Most subjects had HLA-A and HLA-B alleles reportedly predicted accurately by TCR beta sequences. In an earlier analysis, in some 500 donors, most V segments appeared productive either ~87% or ~30% of the time.

The receptor was derived from a woman aged 25 to 39 in good health and CMV-seronegative. This chain connects TRBV2 to TRBJ2-4; D unclear. Specimen: PBMCs. CDR3 residues: CASSEQVQNIQYF. The CDR3 DNA reads TGTGCCAGCAGTGAACAGGTTCAAAACATTCAGTACTTC.